Included here is one TCR beta chain sequence, with context. The authors' processing: Scientists estimated how many nucleated cells there were by amplifying reference gene primers. Repertoires were generated with immunoSEQ multiplex PCR, while TCRdb's copy carries only in-frame clones and drops some. V and J calls plus clone size are reproduced from that table; the DNA served to infer D and trimming. The table lists roughly 250,000 clones, 70% to 90% of them singletons. Enrolment of Seattle patients took place during active infection, and they were followed longitudinally. The CDR3 covers 16 residues. V lost 8 bases and J 3 bases, leaving 19 bases between the germline ends. CDR1 and CDR2 from the germline V gene are SGHAT and FQNNGV. This specimen comes from a study of blood T cell repertoires in COVID-19. Study context: There were acute and convalescent COVID-19 samples, and they came from the United States, Italy and Spain. T cells, B-cell-depleted T cells, or PBMCs provided the cDNA or gDNA that served as material.

This chain connects TRBV11-2 to TRBJ2-2; TRBD1 is a possible D gene (7 bases). The clonotype was recovered from a woman aged 25 to 45 with COVID-19, enrolled during active disease. The sequencing input was peripheral blood. The CDR3 spells CASQGAQGGDTGELFF. The CDR3 DNA is TGTGCCAGCCAAGGGGCCCAGGGGGGAGACACCGGGGAGCTGTTTTTT.